The T cell receptor beta chain under discussion was sequenced for a study of OX40 agonist ivuxolimab in advanced cancers. The CDR3 length is 15 residues. The V gene lost 11 bases and the J gene lost 0 bases, with 20 bases spanning the gap. CDR1 is ENHRY and CDR2 is SYGVKD in the germline V gene. Data came from immunoSEQ multiplex PCR; TCRdb stores just in-frame clones and leaves some out. Of some 80,000 clones listed, just over 85% are singletons. The specimen comprised CD4+ or CD8+ T cells sorted from blood, sampled in a trial of the OX40 agonist ivuxolimab. This rearrangement joins TRBV10-3 to TRBJ2-7, with D possibly being TRBD2 (5 bases). The TCR comes from an adult with an advanced solid tumor such as melanoma, head and neck, liver or kidney cancer. Here the CDR3 DNA reads TGTGCCTCCGCGGGTTACGGCGGAACCTCCTACGAGCAGTACTTC. Encoded protein: CASAGYGGTSYEQYF.